This TCR beta chain was found in a study of blood T cell repertoires in COVID-19 (TCRdb year 2020). Broadly, across the study: Collaborator samples came from the United States, Italy and Spain and covered acute and convalescent phases of COVID-19. A freely available public database, intended as a resource for researchers studying the immune response to SARS-CoV-2, is where the repertoires were released. Nearly every sample came with metadata listing a de-identified subject ID, COVID-19 status, age in years and sex. The prospective study material was composed of cDNA or gDNA derived from T cells, B-cell-depleted T cells, or PBMCs. HLA class I and class II types, where available, came from metadata supplied by the sample provider rather than from assay-based typing. Subjects who had been exposed to COVID-19, were actively infected with it, or had recovered from it provided the deeply sampled blood TCRbeta repertoires that made up the dataset. The samples were drawn from two sources: the first 160 participants of the ongoing ImmuneRACE study, and 1,254 subjects contributed by 6 global collaborators.

Here is what the overall study found, with its caveats: Clinical and demographic metadata were provided uncurated, with the amount varying by source and participant.

TCRbeta CDR3 regions were amplified from genomic DNA using the immunoSEQ Assay, a bias-controlled multiplex PCR. Turning to the authors' computational methods: Nucleated cell counts per sample were estimated from amplification of reference gene primers within the assay. Sequence reads were collapsed and filtered to measure the absolute abundance of every unique TCRbeta CDR3 rearrangement. For each sample, productive Simpson clonality was calculated as the square root of Simpson's diversity index across productive rearrangements. TCRdb retrieved this table from immuneACCESS and kept in-frame rearrangements only. Not all clones are present; in checked studies, unresolved V genes account for under half, and no reason is known for the remainder. The DNA gave D and trimming, while V, J and clone size come from that table. The sample yields fewer than 300,000 clones; over 65% were counted once. The biggest ten clones account for under 3% of the sample.

Whole blood was collected in K2EDTA tubes by collaborating institutions according to the institutions' own protocols. For TCRbeta analysis, collaborators shipped samples in one of three forms: frozen whole blood, isolated PBMCs, or DNA extracted from either of those sample types. Notes on this clone: What antigen it recognizes has not been identified. Per-nucleotide qualities are absent, and no much larger clonotype sits a single base away.

Specimen: peripheral blood. This TCR was sampled from an older woman with active or convalescent COVID-19.

Here is the DNA: TGTGCCAGCAGCCGGGGCTCACAAGGTACGCAGTATTTT. Its translation reads: CASSRGSQGTQYF. Recombination joined TRBV3-1 (or the pseudogene TRBV3-2) with TRBJ2-3, and possibly TRBD1, on 5 matching bases. CDR1 and CDR2 (LGHDT, YNNKEL) derive from the germline V gene (reference sequence). The cysteine opens and the phenylalanine closes a CDR3 of 13 amino acids. Just CDR3 DNA is preserved here, 39 bases in frame from base 1. V is shortened by 4 bases, J by 8 bases, and the region joining them spans 13 bases.